These 14 T cell receptor beta chains were sequenced from one sample in a study of PD-L1 blockade in urothelial cancer. Described time point: pretreatment peripheral blood. Generated by immunoSEQ multiplex PCR, the TCRdb table keeps only in-frame clones and is missing some. The table records 70,000 to 75,000 clones, roughly 84% of them present only once. The specimen was PBMCs, collected around atezolizumab (anti-PD-L1) treatment. The receptor set was obtained from a woman between 65 and 79 years old with urothelial cancer.

The rearrangement joins TRBV11-2 to TRBJ2-5; 7 positions match TRBD2. V was clipped by 2 bases and J by 0 bases; unmatched bases: 0. The length of the CDR3 is 14 residues. Germline V gene lookup returns CDR1 SGHAT and CDR2 FQNNGV. This CDR3 is CASSLRGDQETQYF. In DNA form, the CDR3 reads TGTGCCAGCAGCTTACGGGGGGACCAAGAGACCCAGTACTTC.

This clone was detected once. V is TRBV9 and J is TRBJ2-7, with TRBD1 identical over 8 bases. V lost 0 bases and J lost 4; bases outside the gene matches: 6. Germline V gives CDR1 SGDLS, CDR2 YYNGEE. This CDR3 is built from 15 residues. The CDR3 nucleotides read TGTGCCAGCAGCGTAGAGGCAGGGGGCTGGTACGAGCAGTACTTC. Its protein product is CASSVEAGGWYEQYF.

Many counts were recorded for this clone. The CDR3 region has the DNA TGTGCCAGCAGTGGAGACAGGAGAACTGAAGCTTTCTTT. This sequence encodes CASSGDRRTEAFF. This sequence joins TRBV27 and TRBJ1-1, with TRBD1 as a possible D gene (6 bases). With 5 bases removed from V and 5 bases from J, the gap between germline ends came to 12 bases. The germline gives CDR1 MNHEY, CDR2 SMNVEV (reference sequence). The CDR3 is 13 amino acids.

The sample holds one count of this clone. This sequence joins TRBV9 and TRBJ2-7; D may be TRBD1 (6 bases). The CDR3 covers 13 residues. Between the trimmed V and J ends, which lost 3 bases and 4 bases, there was a span of 11 bases. Germline V gene data show CDR1 as SGDLS and CDR2 as YYNGEE. CDR3 residues: CASSAGQSYEQYF. The CDR3 DNA reads as TGTGCCAGCAGCGCCGGACAGAGTTACGAGCAGTACTTC.

The V call is TRBV18, the J call TRBJ2-7, with 10 bases aligning to TRBD2. Germline lookup yields CDR1 KGHSH and CDR2 LQKENI. This CDR3 contains 15 residues. V was pared by 3 bases and J by 4 bases, with 6 bases of the junction left unmatched. This CDR3 is CASSPDISGRYEQYF. The CDR3 nucleotides are TGTGCCAGCTCACCGGACATTAGCGGGAGGTACGAGCAGTACTTC.

The V call is TRBV6-6, the J call TRBJ2-3; D unclear. This CDR3 is built from 14 residues. CDR1 and CDR2 from the germline V gene are MNHNY and SVGAGI (reference sequence). With 2 bases removed from V and 0 bases from J, the gap between germline ends came to 6 bases. The chain's CDR3 is CASSYGDSTDTQYF. The CDR3 nucleotides are TGTGCCAGCAGTTACGGAGACAGCACAGATACGCAGTATTTT.

The chain is built from TRBV18 and TRBJ1-1; D is perhaps TRBD1 (6 bases). The V end lost 6 bases, the J end lost 3 bases, and 14 bases lay between the germline ends. CDR1 and CDR2 from the germline V gene are KGHSH and LQKENI. The CDR3 contains 14 residues. Written as DNA, the CDR3 is TGTGCCAGCTCCATCTTAGGGGGGGACACTGAAGCTTTCTTT. Its protein is CASSILGGDTEAFF.

The V gene is TRBV11-2, the J gene TRBJ2-2; tentative D call: TRBD2 (7 bases). Germline V gene data show CDR1 as SGHAT and CDR2 as FQNNGV. Trimming shortened V by 5 bases and J by 1 base, and 14 bases separated the two germline ends. CDR3 size: 16 residues. In nucleotides, the CDR3 is TGTGCCAGCAGCAAGGGGGGGGCCCAGAACACCGGGGAGCTGTTTTTT. It translates to CASSKGGAQNTGELFF.

This chain uses TRBV5-1 with TRBJ1-6; 7 bases match TRBD1. Germline V CDR1 and CDR2: SGHRS, YFSETQ. Germline trimming cut 3 bases from V and 7 bases from J; bases unmatched to any gene: 7. This CDR3 is 15 amino acids long. This CDR3 is CASSWNPGQNSPLHF. The CDR3 nucleotides read TGCGCCAGCAGCTGGAACCCGGGACAGAATTCACCCCTCCACTTT. Full variable domain (rest looked up from reference TRBV5-1 and TRBJ1-6): KAGVTQTPRYLIKTRGQQVTLSCSPISGHRSVSWYQQTPGQGLQFLFEYFSETQRNKGNFPGRFSGRQFSNSRSEMNVSTLELGDSALYLCASSWNPGQNSPLHFGNGTRLTVT.

The chain recombines TRBV4-2 with TRBJ2-3; possibly TRBD2 for D (6 bases). The CDR3 contains 17 residues. CDR1 is LGHNA and CDR2 is YNFKEQ in the germline V gene. The ends were cut back, 3 bases at V and 6 bases at J, with 22 bases in the middle. This CDR3 reads CASSQESWGTPRDTQYF. The CDR3 DNA reads TGTGCCAGCAGCCAGGAAAGTTGGGGGACTCCCCGGGATACGCAGTATTTT.

The chain combines TRBV7-2 with TRBJ1-4; no reliable D call. The CDR3 has 15 amino acids. The V gene lost 3 bases and the J gene lost 0 bases, with 8 bases spanning the gap. Germline V gene sequence: CDR1 SGHTA, CDR2 FQGNSA. CDR3 protein: CASSFQVATNEKLFF. CDR3 bases: TGTGCCAGCAGCTTCCAGGTTGCAACTAATGAAAAACTGTTTTTT.

This clone was observed a few times. The chain links TRBV5-1 to TRBJ1-1, with no clear D. CDR3 length: 18 residues. The V and J ends lost 4 bases and 1 base respectively, with 23 bases between them. Germline assignment: CDR1 SGHRS and CDR2 YFSETQ. The DNA for the CDR3 is TGCGCCAGCAGCCCTCGCGGTTTCACCCAGTTCGGGAACACTGAAGCTTTCTTT. Translating gives CASSPRGFTQFGNTEAFF.

The chain carries TRBV18 and TRBJ1-3, with TRBD1 identical over 10 bases. The CDR3 covers 17 residues. Germline V lookup: CDR1 KGHSH, CDR2 LQKENI. Trimming removed 3 bases from V and 0 bases from J; junction bases left unmatched: 5. The CDR3 protein is CASSPATGGFSGNTIYF. CDR3 bases: TGTGCCAGCTCACCGGCGACAGGGGGCTTCTCTGGAAACACCATATATTTT.

V usage is TRBV9 and J usage is TRBJ1-3; D not certain. The CDR3 covers 14 residues. The V gene's germline CDR1 is SGDLS and CDR2 YYNGEE. V was pared by 3 bases and J by 3 bases, with 10 bases between. The CDR3 protein is CASSEGDSGNTIYF. In nucleotides, the CDR3 is TGTGCCAGCAGCGAGGGAGATAGTGGAAACACCATATATTTT.